This is a list of T cell receptor beta chains from one sample in a study of T-cell memory formation after mild COVID-19. Via MiXCR, TCRdb re-called the 5' RACE reads, giving one row per CDR3 protein. The top ten clones hold roughly 25% of a sample with a few hundred thousand distinct CDR3 sequences, roughly 15% of them seen once. Material: PBMCs or a T cell subset sorted from them (not recorded which). All receptors derive from a man aged 18 to 30 who had mild COVID-19 (a few samples of this study predate the infection). Cell type and time point are not known. The CDR3 runs from the conserved cysteine through the conserved F or W. Fields, in order: CDR3 protein, V gene.

CASSVAGQSSGYTF,TRBV9
CASSYSERANYGYTF,TRBV6-5
CASSLAVSSYEQYF,TRBV6-5
CASSPRQTYEQYF,TRBV12-3/TRBV12-4
CSAKKAGGRTDTQYF,TRBV20-1
CASSLFQFAGGLTDTQYF,TRBV7-9
CASSYSLGEEEKLFF,TRBV6-5
CASSYSGTGPWEKLFF,TRBV6-5
CASSRDGSGELFF,TRBV4-1
CASSRNPGQGPNEQFF,TRBV3-1
CASSLDGPGVTDTQYF,TRBV28
CASSQGATHTYEQYF,TRBV4-3
CASSFPGLAGSTDTQYF,TRBV5-1
CASGIETGPNQPQHF,TRBV23-1
CASRSPGGEGTDTQYF,TRBV5-1
CASSYSRGGYGYTF,TRBV6-5
CASSLRWTSGRDTQYF,TRBV11-2
CASSQEERTADTQYF,TRBV4-3
CASSQVWTGDWEKLFF,TRBV4-1